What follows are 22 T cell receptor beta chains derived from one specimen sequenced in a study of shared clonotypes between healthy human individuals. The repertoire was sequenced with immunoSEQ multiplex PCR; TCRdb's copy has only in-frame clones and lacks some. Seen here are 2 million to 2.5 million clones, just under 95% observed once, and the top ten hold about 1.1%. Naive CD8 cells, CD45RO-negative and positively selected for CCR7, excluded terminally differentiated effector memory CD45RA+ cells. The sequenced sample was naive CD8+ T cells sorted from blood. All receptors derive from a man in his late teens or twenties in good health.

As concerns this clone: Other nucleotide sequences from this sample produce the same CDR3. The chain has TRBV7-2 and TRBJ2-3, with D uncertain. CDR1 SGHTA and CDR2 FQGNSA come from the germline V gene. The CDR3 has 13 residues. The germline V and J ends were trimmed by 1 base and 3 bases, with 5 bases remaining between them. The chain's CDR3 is CASSLVGTDTQYF. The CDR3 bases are TGTGCCAGCAGCTTAGTTGGGACAGATACGCAGTATTTT.

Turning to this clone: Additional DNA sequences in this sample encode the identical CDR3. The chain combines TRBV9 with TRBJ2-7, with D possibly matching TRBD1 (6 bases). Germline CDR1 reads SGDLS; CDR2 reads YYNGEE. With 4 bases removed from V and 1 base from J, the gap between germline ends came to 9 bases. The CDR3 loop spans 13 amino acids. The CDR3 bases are TGTGCCAGCAGCCTCGGACAGTCCTACGAGCAGTACTTC. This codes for CASSLGQSYEQYF.

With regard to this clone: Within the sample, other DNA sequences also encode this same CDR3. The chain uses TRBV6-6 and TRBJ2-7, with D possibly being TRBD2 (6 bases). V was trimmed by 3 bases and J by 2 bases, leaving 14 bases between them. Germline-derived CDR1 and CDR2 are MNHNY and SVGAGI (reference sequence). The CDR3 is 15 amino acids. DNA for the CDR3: TGTGCCAGCAGTTATGGCGGGGACCTGCCCTACGAGCAGTACTTC. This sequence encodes CASSYGGDLPYEQYF.

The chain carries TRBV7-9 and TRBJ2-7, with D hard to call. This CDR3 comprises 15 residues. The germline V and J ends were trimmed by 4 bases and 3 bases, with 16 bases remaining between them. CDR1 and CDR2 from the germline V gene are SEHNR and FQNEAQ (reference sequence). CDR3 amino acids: CASSSKDTYVYEQYF. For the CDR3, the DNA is TGTGCCAGCAGCTCCAAAGACACTTACGTCTACGAGCAGTACTTC. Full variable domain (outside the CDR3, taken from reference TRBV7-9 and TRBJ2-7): DTGVSQNPRHKITKRGQNVTFRCDPISEHNRLYWYRQTLGQGPEFLTYFQNEAQLEKSRLLSDRFSAERPKGSFSTLEIQRTEQGDSAMYLCASSSKDTYVYEQYFGPGTRLTVT.

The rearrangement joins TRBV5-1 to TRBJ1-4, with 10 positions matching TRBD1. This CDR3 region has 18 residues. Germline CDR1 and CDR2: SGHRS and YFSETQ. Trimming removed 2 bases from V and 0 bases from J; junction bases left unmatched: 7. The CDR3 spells CASSFSPGTGATNEKLFF. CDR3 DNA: TGCGCCAGCAGCTTCTCCCCCGGGACAGGGGCAACTAATGAAAAACTGTTTTTT. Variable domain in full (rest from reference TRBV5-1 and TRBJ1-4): KAGVTQTPRYLIKTRGQQVTLSCSPISGHRSVSWYQQTPGQGLQFLFEYFSETQRNKGNFPGRFSGRQFSNSRSEMNVSTLELGDSALYLCASSFSPGTGATNEKLFFGSGTQLSVL.

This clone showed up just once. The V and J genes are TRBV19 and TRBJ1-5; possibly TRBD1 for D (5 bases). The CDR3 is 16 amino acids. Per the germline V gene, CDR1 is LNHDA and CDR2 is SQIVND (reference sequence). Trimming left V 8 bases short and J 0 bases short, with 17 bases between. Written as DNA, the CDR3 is TGTGCCAGTCATACCCCCGGGACGGATAGCAATCAGCCCCAGCATTTT. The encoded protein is CASHTPGTDSNQPQHF.

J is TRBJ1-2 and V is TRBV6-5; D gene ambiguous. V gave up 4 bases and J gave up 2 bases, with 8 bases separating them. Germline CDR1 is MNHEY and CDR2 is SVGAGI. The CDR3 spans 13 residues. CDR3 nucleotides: TGTGCCAGCAGTTTTCAGAAAAACTATGGCTACACCTTC. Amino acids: CASSFQKNYGYTF.

CDR3 DNA: TGCGCCAGCAGCCATGACACGGACAGGGAAAAAATTACTGAAGCTTTCTTT. Amino acids: CASSHDTDREKITEAFF. The rearrangement links TRBV4-3 to TRBJ1-1, with 8 bases that match TRBD1. Germline values: CDR1 LGHNA, CDR2 YSLEER. The CDR3 loop spans 17 amino acids. The J segment lost 5 bases and the V segment lost 3 bases, leaving 14 bases of the junction unmatched.

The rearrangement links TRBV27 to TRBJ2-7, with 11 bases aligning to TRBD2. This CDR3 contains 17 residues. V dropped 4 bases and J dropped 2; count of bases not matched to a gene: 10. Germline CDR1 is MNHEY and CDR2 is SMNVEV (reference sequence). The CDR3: CASSSRTSGRLAYEQYF. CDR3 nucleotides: TGTGCCAGCAGTTCCCGGACTAGCGGGCGTTTGGCCTACGAGCAGTACTTC.

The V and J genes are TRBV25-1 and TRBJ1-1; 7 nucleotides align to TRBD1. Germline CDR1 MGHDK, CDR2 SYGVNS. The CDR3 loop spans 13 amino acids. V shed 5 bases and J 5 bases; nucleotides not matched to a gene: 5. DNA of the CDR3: TGTGCCAGCAGTTTGAAGACAGGGACTGAAGCTTTCTTT. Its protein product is CASSLKTGTEAFF.

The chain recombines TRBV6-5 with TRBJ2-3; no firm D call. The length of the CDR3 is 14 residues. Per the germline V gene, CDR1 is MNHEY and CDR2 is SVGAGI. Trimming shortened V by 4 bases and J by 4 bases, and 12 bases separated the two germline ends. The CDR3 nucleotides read TGTGCCAGCAGTTTTAAGGGTTCCGCAGATACGCAGTATTTT. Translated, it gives CASSFKGSADTQYF.

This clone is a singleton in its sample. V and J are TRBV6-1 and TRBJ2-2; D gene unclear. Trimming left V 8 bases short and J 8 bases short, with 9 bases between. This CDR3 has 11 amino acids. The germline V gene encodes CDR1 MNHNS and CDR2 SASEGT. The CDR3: CASVVGGELFF. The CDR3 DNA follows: TGTGCCAGCGTCGTGGGGGGGGAGCTGTTTTTT.

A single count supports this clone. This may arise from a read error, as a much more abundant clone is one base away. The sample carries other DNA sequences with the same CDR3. Here the CDR3 reads CASSLASSYEQYF. DNA of the CDR3: TGTGCCAGCAGCTTGGCCAGCTCCTACGAGCAGTACTTC. The chain couples TRBV7-9 to TRBJ2-7; D is undetermined. The CDR3 is 13 amino acids. The germline gives CDR1 SEHNR, CDR2 FQNEAQ (reference sequence). The V gene lost 3 bases and the J gene lost 0 bases, with 6 bases spanning the gap.

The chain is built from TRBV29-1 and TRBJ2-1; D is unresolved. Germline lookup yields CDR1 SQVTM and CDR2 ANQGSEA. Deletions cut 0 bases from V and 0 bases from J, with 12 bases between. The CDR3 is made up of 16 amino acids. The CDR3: CSVEEVSMGSYNEQFF. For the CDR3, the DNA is TGCAGCGTTGAAGAGGTGTCCATGGGCTCCTACAATGAGCAGTTCTTC.

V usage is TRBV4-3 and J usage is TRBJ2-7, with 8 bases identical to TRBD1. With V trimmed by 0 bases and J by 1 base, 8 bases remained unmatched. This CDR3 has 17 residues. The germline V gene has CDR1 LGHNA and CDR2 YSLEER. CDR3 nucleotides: TGCGCCAGCAGCCAAGATCTCCTGGACAGGGAATCCTACGAGCAGTACTTC. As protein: CASSQDLLDRESYEQYF.

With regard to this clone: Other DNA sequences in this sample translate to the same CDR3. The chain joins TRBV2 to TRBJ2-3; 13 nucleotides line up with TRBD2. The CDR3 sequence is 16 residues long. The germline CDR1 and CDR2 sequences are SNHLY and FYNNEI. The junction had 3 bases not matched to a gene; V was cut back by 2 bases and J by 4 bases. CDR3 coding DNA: TGTGCCAGCAGTGAAACTGGACTAGCGGGAGCAGATACGCAGTATTTT. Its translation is CASSETGLAGADTQYF.

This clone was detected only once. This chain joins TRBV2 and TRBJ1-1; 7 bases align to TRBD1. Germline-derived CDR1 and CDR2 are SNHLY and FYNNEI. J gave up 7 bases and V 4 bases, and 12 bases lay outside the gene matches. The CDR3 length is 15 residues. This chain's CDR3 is CASSVSAGGSLEAFF. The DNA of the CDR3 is TGTGCCAGCAGTGTTTCGGCAGGGGGTTCCCTTGAAGCTTTCTTT.

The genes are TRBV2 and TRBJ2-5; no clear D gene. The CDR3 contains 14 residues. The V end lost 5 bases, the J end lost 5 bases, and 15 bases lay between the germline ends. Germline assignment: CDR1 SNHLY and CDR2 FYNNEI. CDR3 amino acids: CASSTTAGWETQYF. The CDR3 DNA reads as TGTGCCAGCAGTACGACTGCTGGATGGGAGACCCAGTACTTC.

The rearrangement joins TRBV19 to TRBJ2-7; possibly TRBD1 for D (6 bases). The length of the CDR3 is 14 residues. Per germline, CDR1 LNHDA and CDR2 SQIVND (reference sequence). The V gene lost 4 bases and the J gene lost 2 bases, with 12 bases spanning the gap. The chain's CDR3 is CASSTAGVAYEQYF. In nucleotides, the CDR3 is TGTGCCAGTAGTACGGCAGGGGTTGCCTACGAGCAGTACTTC. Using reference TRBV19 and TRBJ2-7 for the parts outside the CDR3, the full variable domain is DGGITQSPKYLFRKEGQNVTLSCEQNLNHDAMYWYRQDPGQGLRLIYYSQIVNDFQKGDIAEGYSVSREKKESFPLTVTSAQKNPTAFYLCASSTAGVAYEQYFGPGTRLTVT.

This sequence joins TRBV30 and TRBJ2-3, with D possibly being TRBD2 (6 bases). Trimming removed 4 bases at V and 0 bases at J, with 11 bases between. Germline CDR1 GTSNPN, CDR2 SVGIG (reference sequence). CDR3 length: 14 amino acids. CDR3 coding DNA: TGTGCCTGGAACTTGGGGGGTAGCACAGATACGCAGTATTTT. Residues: CAWNLGGSTDTQYF.

The DNA for the CDR3 is TGTGCCAGCAGCTTGGCCGAGCAGGGGTATTCACCCCTCCACTTT. It codes for CASSLAEQGYSPLHF. The chain uses TRBV5-5 and TRBJ1-6; D is perhaps TRBD1 (6 bases). The CDR3 has 15 residues. Germline V gene sequence: CDR1 SGHKS, CDR2 YYEKEE (reference sequence). Deletions cut 0 bases from V and 8 bases from J, with 12 bases between.

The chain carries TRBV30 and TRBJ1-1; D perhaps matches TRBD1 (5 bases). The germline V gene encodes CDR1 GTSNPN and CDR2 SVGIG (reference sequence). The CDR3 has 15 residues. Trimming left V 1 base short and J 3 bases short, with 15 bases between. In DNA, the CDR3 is TGTGCCTGGAGTGCCCTGCTGACGGGGGACACTGAAGCTTTCTTT. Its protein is CAWSALLTGDTEAFF.